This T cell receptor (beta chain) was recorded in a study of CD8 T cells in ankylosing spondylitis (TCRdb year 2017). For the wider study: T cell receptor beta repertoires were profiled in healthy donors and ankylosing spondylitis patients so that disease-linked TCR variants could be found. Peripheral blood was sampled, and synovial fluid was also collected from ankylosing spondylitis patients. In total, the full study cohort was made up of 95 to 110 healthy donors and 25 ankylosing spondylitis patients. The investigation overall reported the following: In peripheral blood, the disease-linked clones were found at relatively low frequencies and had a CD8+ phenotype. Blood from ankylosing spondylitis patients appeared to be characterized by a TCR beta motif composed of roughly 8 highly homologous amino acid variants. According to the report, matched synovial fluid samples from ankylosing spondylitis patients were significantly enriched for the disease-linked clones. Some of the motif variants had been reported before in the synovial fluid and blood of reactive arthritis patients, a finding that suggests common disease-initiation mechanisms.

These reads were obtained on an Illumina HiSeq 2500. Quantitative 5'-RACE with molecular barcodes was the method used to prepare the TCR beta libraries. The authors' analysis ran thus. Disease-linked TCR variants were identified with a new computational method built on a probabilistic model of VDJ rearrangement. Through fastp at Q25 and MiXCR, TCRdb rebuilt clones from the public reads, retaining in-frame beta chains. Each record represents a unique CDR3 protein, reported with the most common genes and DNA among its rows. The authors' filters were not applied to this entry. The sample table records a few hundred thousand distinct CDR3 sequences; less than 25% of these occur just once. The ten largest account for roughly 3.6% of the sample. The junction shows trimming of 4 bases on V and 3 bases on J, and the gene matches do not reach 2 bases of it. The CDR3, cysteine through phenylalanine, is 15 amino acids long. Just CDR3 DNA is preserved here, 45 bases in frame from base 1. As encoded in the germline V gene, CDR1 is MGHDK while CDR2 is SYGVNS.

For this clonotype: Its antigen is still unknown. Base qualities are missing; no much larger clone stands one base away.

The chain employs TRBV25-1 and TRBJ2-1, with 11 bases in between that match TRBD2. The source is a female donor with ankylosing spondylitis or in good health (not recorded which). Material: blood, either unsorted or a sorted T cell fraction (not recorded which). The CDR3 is CASSVTSGGYNEQFF. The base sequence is TGTGCCAGCAGTGTTACTAGCGGGGGCTACAATGAGCAGTTCTTC.